The next 26 T cell receptor beta chains were all read from a single sample in a study of cytomegalovirus exposure and HLA in healthy donors (TCRdb year 2017). Library method: the immunoSEQ multiplex PCR assay. For the multiplex PCR, a mixture combining 60 forward primers for TCR Vbeta segments and 13 reverse primers for TCR Jbeta segments was used. TCRdb's version of the immuneACCESS table is confined to in-frame rearrangements and falls short of the full clone set. An unresolved V gene accounts for under half of the shortfall where checked; the remainder is of unknown origin. The sample records roughly 120,000 clones, about 80% of which are singletons. Of the sample, approximately 8.8% falls within the top ten clones. Material for sequencing was PBMCs. Source of these receptors: a female donor in good health and CMV-seropositive.

The chain joins TRBV10-1 to TRBJ2-5; D might be TRBD2 (5 bases). The germline V gene encodes CDR1 WNHNN and CDR2 SYGVQD (reference sequence). This CDR3 has 14 residues. Trimming took 2 bases from V and 5 from J, leaving 12 bases between them. CDR3 sequence (DNA): TGCGCCAGCAGTGAGGGACTTCTCAAGGAGACCCAGTACTTC. It yields the protein CASSEGLLKETQYF.

The chain combines TRBV7-2 with TRBJ2-4, with a tentative D call TRBD2 (7 bases). The V and J ends lost 0 bases and 3 bases respectively, with 15 bases between them. The length of the CDR3 is 17 residues. Germline CDR1 reads SGHTA; CDR2 reads FQGNSA. CDR3 in amino acids: CASSLALGGRDKNIQYF. CDR3 in DNA: TGTGCCAGCAGCTTAGCGCTGGGGGGGCGTGACAAAAACATTCAGTACTTC.

This sequence joins TRBV7-2 and TRBJ1-2; 9 bases line up with TRBD1. The junction had 8 bases not matched to a gene; V was cut back by 2 bases and J by 4 bases. The CDR3 is 16 residues long. The germline V gene has CDR1 SGHTA and CDR2 FQGNSA. As DNA, the CDR3 is TGTGCCAGCAGCTTACAAACAGGGGGCGGTGTCTATGGCTACACCTTC. Translated, it gives CASSLQTGGGVYGYTF. Drawing the rest from reference TRBV7-2 and TRBJ1-2, the complete variable domain is GAGVSQSPSNKVTEKGKDVELRCDPISGHTALYWYRQSLGQGLEFLIYFQGNSAPDKSGLPSDRFSAERTGGSVSTLTIQRTQQEDSAVYLCASSLQTGGGVYGYTFGSGTRLTVV.

V is TRBV2 and J is TRBJ1-2; D unresolved. The CDR3 length is 15 residues. Trimming shortened V by 4 bases and J by 7 bases, and 19 bases separated the two germline ends. Germline V gene data show CDR1 as SNHLY and CDR2 as FYNNEI. The CDR3 DNA is TGTGCCAGCAGTGCAACCAACAGTCGCTTAGGTGGCTACACCTTC. Translation: CASSATNSRLGGYTF.

The chain uses TRBV7-8 and TRBJ1-6; D is uncertain. Trimming removed 7 bases from V and 0 bases from J, with 10 bases in between. Germline CDR1 SGHVS, CDR2 FQNEAQ. The CDR3 loop spans 15 amino acids. CDR3 nucleotides: TGTGCCAGCAAAGAGTACCGCTCCTATAATTCACCCCTCCACTTT. Protein product: CASKEYRSYNSPLHF.

The CDR3 region is CASSRAGGPTDTQYF. The DNA of the CDR3 is TGCGCCAGCAGTAGAGCGGGGGGTCCCACAGATACGCAGTATTTT. The genes are TRBV10-1 and TRBJ2-3; 9 nucleotides agree with TRBD2. This CDR3 has 15 amino acids. V lost 5 bases, J lost 2 bases, and 5 bases stayed unmatched. Germline CDR1 is WNHNN and CDR2 is SYGVQD (reference sequence).

The CDR3 reads CSVEGGRHTIYF. The CDR3 nucleotides are TGCAGCGTTGAAGGCGGAAGACACACCATATATTTT. The chain links TRBV29-1 to TRBJ1-3, with D hard to call. Germline V lookup: CDR1 SQVTM, CDR2 ANQGSEA. This CDR3 comprises 12 residues. V was cut by 1 base and J by 8 bases, with 9 bases left in between.

The genes are TRBV7-2 and TRBJ1-1; 7 bases are a match to TRBD1. The CDR3 totals 15 residues. The junction had 11 bases not matched to a gene; V was cut back by 5 bases and J by 5 bases. Germline-derived CDR1 and CDR2 are SGHTA and FQGNSA. CDR3 sequence: CASSQYDRVGTEAFF. The CDR3 DNA reads TGTGCCAGCAGCCAATATGACAGGGTGGGGACTGAAGCTTTCTTT.

V is TRBV27 and J is TRBJ2-5; the D gene is possibly TRBD2 (6 bases). In germline, CDR1 is MNHEY, CDR2 SMNVEV (reference sequence). Trimming shortened V by 2 bases and J by 1 base, and 8 bases separated the two germline ends. The CDR3 runs to 14 residues. CDR3 bases: TGTGCCAGCAGTTTAGCGGGGACCCAAGAGACCCAGTACTTC. The encoded protein is CASSLAGTQETQYF.

The CDR3 coding sequence is TGTGCCAGCAGTGACGGGGCTGCAGATACGCAGTATTTT. Translating it yields CASSDGAADTQYF. The V and J genes are TRBV6-4 and TRBJ2-3; perhaps TRBD1 as D (5 bases). Trimming took 2 bases from V and 4 from J, leaving 7 bases between them. Germline loops: CDR1 MRHNA, CDR2 SNTAGT. CDR3 length: 13 amino acids.

The chain combines TRBV7-2 with TRBJ2-1; perhaps TRBD1 as D (6 bases). With 2 bases removed from V and 6 bases from J, the gap between germline ends came to 8 bases. The CDR3 has 13 amino acids. Per germline, CDR1 SGHTA and CDR2 FQGNSA. The CDR3 sequence is CASSLIRGNEQFF. The CDR3 region has the DNA TGTGCCAGCAGCTTAATCAGGGGCAATGAGCAGTTCTTC. The whole variable domain, remainder taken from reference TRBV7-2 and TRBJ2-1, is GAGVSQSPSNKVTEKGKDVELRCDPISGHTALYWYRQSLGQGLEFLIYFQGNSAPDKSGLPSDRFSAERTGGSVSTLTIQRTQQEDSAVYLCASSLIRGNEQFFGPGTRLTVL.

The chain joins TRBV30 to TRBJ2-3; D not resolved. V was clipped by 0 bases and J by 10 bases, with 11 bases between them. The CDR3 is 12 residues long. Germline V CDR1 and CDR2: GTSNPN, SVGIG (reference sequence). The CDR3 sequence: CAWSVSLVAQYF. DNA of the CDR3: TGTGCCTGGAGTGTATCGCTAGTCGCGCAGTATTTT.

This clone was seen only once. V gene TRBV5-1 combines with J gene TRBJ1-2; 7 bases are shared with TRBD1. CDR3 length: 13 residues. Germline V CDR1 and CDR2: SGHRS, YFSETQ. Trimming removed 7 bases from V and 4 bases from J; junction bases left unmatched: 7. The CDR3 DNA sequence: TGCGCCAGCGGGGAGCACAGGGGCTATGGCTACACCTTC. Its translation is CASGEHRGYGYTF.

The rearrangement uses TRBV10-1 and TRBJ1-4; TRBD1 might be the D (6 bases). The CDR3 sequence is 13 residues long. Trimming pared 8 bases from V and 5 bases from J, leaving 12 bases between. Per germline, CDR1 WNHNN and CDR2 SYGVQD (reference sequence). CDR3 region: CASSTGPNEKLFF. The CDR3 DNA follows: TGCGCCAGCTCGACAGGACCCAATGAAAAACTGTTTTTT.

This chain uses TRBV6-1 with TRBJ1-2; perhaps TRBD1 as D (6 bases). CDR3 length: 15 residues. Germline V lookup: CDR1 MNHNS, CDR2 SASEGT. V was trimmed by 6 bases and J by 5 bases, leaving 19 bases between them. The CDR3 protein is CASRIRDTGTYGYTF. The CDR3 DNA is TGTGCCAGCAGAATTAGGGACACCGGCACATATGGCTACACCTTC.

This clone appeared once. V is TRBV6-1 and J is TRBJ2-7; 7 nucleotides align to TRBD1. CDR1 is MNHNS, CDR2 SASEGT, per germline. The CDR3 is 13 residues long. V shed 6 bases and J 6 bases; nucleotides not matched to a gene: 8. CDR3: CASSHKTGTEQYF. For the CDR3, the DNA is TGTGCCAGCAGCCACAAGACAGGGACCGAGCAGTACTTC.

The chain combines TRBV7-7 with TRBJ2-1, with unresolved D. CDR3 length: 16 amino acids. Trimming took off 6 bases at V and 0 bases at J, with 15 bases between the two ends. Germline assignment: CDR1 SSHAT and CDR2 FNYEAQ (reference sequence). The CDR3 protein is CASRPLEVSSYNEQFF. The CDR3 DNA sequence: TGTGCCAGCAGACCTCTAGAGGTGAGCTCCTACAATGAGCAGTTCTTC. The complete variable domain, with remaining parts taken from reference TRBV7-7 and TRBJ2-1, reads GAGVSQSPRYKVTKRGQDVTLRCDPISSHATLYWYQQALGQGPEFLTYFNYEAQPDKSGLPSDRFSAERPEGSISTLTIQRTEQRDSAMYRCASRPLEVSSYNEQFFGPGTRLTVL.

The rearrangement uses TRBV10-3 and TRBJ1-5, with D possibly matching TRBD1 (5 bases). Germline V CDR1 and CDR2: ENHRY, SYGVKD. Trimming stripped 0 bases from V and 4 bases from J, with 10 bases between. This CDR3 comprises 15 residues. The CDR3 protein is CAISESGAGNQPQHF. The CDR3 region has the DNA TGTGCCATCAGTGAGTCAGGGGCAGGGAATCAGCCCCAGCATTTT.

The V and J genes are TRBV7-2 and TRBJ2-7; D is unclear. The CDR3 has 14 amino acids. Germline V CDR1 and CDR2: SGHTA, FQGNSA. V lost 1 base and J lost 3, with 10 bases in between. This CDR3 reads CASSLGLSSYEQYF. The CDR3 DNA reads TGTGCCAGCAGCTTAGGTCTTAGCAGCTACGAGCAGTACTTC.

The chain employs TRBV18 and TRBJ2-4; D unclear. V was shortened by 0 bases and J by 0 bases, with 3 bases between the two germline ends. The germline CDR1 and CDR2 sequences are KGHSH and LQKENI. The CDR3 has 14 residues. The CDR3 loop reads CASSPPGAKNIQYF. The CDR3 region has the DNA TGTGCCAGCTCACCACCCGGAGCCAAAAACATTCAGTACTTC.

This clone has more than one count but fewer than ten. J is TRBJ2-7 and V is TRBV14, with D possibly TRBD2 on 6 matching bases. Per germline, CDR1 SGHDN and CDR2 FVKESK. CDR3 size: 14 residues. V lost 4 bases, J lost 5 bases, and 15 bases lay in between. CDR3 region: CASSPPGGYNEQYF. In DNA form, the CDR3 reads TGTGCCAGCAGCCCGCCCGGAGGGTACAACGAGCAGTACTTC.

The chain links TRBV7-2 to TRBJ1-4, with D perhaps matching TRBD1 (5 bases). Trimming removed 5 bases from V and 6 bases from J, with 16 bases in between. The CDR3 length is 15 residues. Germline V lookup: CDR1 SGHTA, CDR2 FQGNSA. CDR3 protein: CASSLGGESDEKLFF. CDR3 DNA: TGTGCCAGCAGCCTGGGGGGGGAGTCAGATGAAAAACTGTTTTTT.

The table lists this clone with a count of one. The V and J genes are TRBV10-2 and TRBJ1-1; TRBD1 agrees at 8 bases. Germline V CDR1 and CDR2: WSHSY, SAAADI. V lost 3 bases to trimming and J lost 5 bases; unmatched junction nucleotides: 8. The CDR3 has 15 residues. CDR3 region: CASSDLQGEWTEAFF. CDR3 bases: TGCGCCAGCAGTGACCTACAGGGGGAGTGGACTGAAGCTTTCTTT.

The chain joins TRBV18 to TRBJ2-3; no definite D call. CDR1 is KGHSH, CDR2 LQKENI, per germline. This CDR3 region has 12 residues. The V end was cut by 1 base, the J end by 5 bases, with 4 bases between. CDR3 DNA sequence: TGTGCCAGCTCACCACAACAAGATACGCAGTATTTT. It codes for CASSPQQDTQYF.

The chain carries TRBV29-1 and TRBJ1-2; 8 bases map to TRBD1. The CDR3 runs to 12 residues. Germline CDR1 reads SQVTM; CDR2 reads ANQGSEA. Trimming at V came to 4 bases and at J to 3 bases, leaving 1 base not matched to a gene. The CDR3 sequence is CSVGGQDYGYTF. The DNA of the CDR3 is TGCAGCGTTGGGGGACAGGACTATGGCTACACCTTC.

The V gene is TRBV30, the J gene TRBJ1-5; 7 bases match TRBD1. Germline V gene lookup returns CDR1 GTSNPN and CDR2 SVGIG (reference sequence). V gave up 1 base and J gave up 4 bases; unmatched junction bases: 4. The CDR3 spans 14 residues. The CDR3 DNA follows: TGTGCCTGGAGTGGAGGGACAGTAAATCAGCCCCAGCATTTT. It yields the protein CAWSGGTVNQPQHF.